These 14 T cell receptor beta chains originate from one sample sequenced in a study of T cell responses to AZD1222 COVID-19 vaccine. Using immunoSEQ multiplex PCR, the repertoire was profiled, and TCRdb retains in-frame clones only, with some absent. The profile covers about 56,000 clones, with 80% to 90% appearing a single time and roughly 15% taken by the ten largest. This specimen was peripheral blood, taken on day 0 of AZD1222 vaccination. The receptors were sampled from an adult in good health.

The rearrangement joins TRBV6-5 to TRBJ1-2; D is undetermined. Germline V gives CDR1 MNHEY, CDR2 SVGAGI. The CDR3 sequence is 14 residues long. Trimming took 7 bases from V and 6 from J, leaving 18 bases between them. The CDR3 loop is CASIRAGLTHGYTF. DNA for the CDR3: TGTGCCAGCATCCGGGCGGGCCTTACTCATGGCTACACCTTC.

Only a few counts were recorded for this clone. This chain uses TRBV19 with TRBJ1-4, with no clear D. Trimming removed 3 bases at V and 7 bases at J, with 15 bases between. CDR3 length: 15 residues. Germline V CDR1 and CDR2: LNHDA, SQIVND (reference sequence). The CDR3: CASSIEVTRGEKLFF. The CDR3 coding sequence is TGTGCCAGTAGTATTGAGGTCACTCGGGGTGAAAAACTGTTTTTT.

The chain couples TRBV18 to TRBJ2-3, with 13 nucleotides matching TRBD2. Germline CDR1 and CDR2: KGHSH and LQKENI. V was clipped by 6 bases and J by 1 base; unmatched bases: 1. CDR3 length: 15 amino acids. The chain's CDR3 is CASSGTSGGTDTQYF. The CDR3 DNA follows: TGTGCCAGCTCCGGGACTAGCGGGGGCACAGATACGCAGTATTTT.

This rearrangement joins TRBV28 to TRBJ1-2, with D possibly matching TRBD1 (5 bases). Germline values: CDR1 MDHEN, CDR2 SYDVKM. The CDR3 runs 15 residues. V was pared by 4 bases and J by 4 bases, with 16 bases between. The CDR3 DNA sequence: TGTGCCAGCAGTTCGACTCGACAGAACCTCTATGGCTACACCTTC. It translates to CASSSTRQNLYGYTF.

The chain joins TRBV5-5 to TRBJ2-5, with D unclear. The CDR3 is 11 residues long. From germline, CDR1 is SGHKS and CDR2 YYEKEE (reference sequence). The ends were cut back, 2 bases at V and 3 bases at J, with 2 bases in the middle. Written as DNA, the CDR3 is TGTGCCAGCAGCTTCAAAGAGACCCAGTACTTC. It codes for CASSFKETQYF.

This clone was found once. The rearrangement links TRBV12-3 or TRBV12-4 to TRBJ2-5, with no clear D. This CDR3 has 12 amino acids. The V and J ends lost 4 bases and 4 bases respectively, with 7 bases between them. The CDR3 reads CASSSVRETQYF. The CDR3 nucleotides read TGTGCCAGCAGTTCTGTAAGAGAGACCCAGTACTTC.

The genes are TRBV7-6 and TRBJ2-1, with 10 positions matching TRBD2. V was clipped by 5 bases and J by 0 bases; unmatched bases: 4. This CDR3 is 16 amino acids long. CDR1 SGHVS and CDR2 FNYEAQ come from the germline V gene. The CDR3 nucleotides are TGTGCCAGCAGCAGCGGGGGGGTCCACTCCTACAATGAGCAGTTCTTC. Protein product: CASSSGGVHSYNEQFF. The full variable domain, its missing parts supplied by reference TRBV7-6 and TRBJ2-1, is GAGVSQSPRYKVTKRGQDVALRCDPISGHVSLYWYRQALGQGPEFLTYFNYEAQQDKSGLPNDRFSAERPEGSISTLTIQRTEQRDSAMYRCASSSGGVHSYNEQFFGPGTRLTVL.

The chain employs TRBV6-6 and TRBJ2-1; 10 nucleotides match TRBD1. There are 14 residues in the CDR3. CDR1 is MNHNY, CDR2 SVGAGI, per germline (reference sequence). With V trimmed by 6 bases and J by 6 bases, 5 bases remained unmatched. CDR3 loop: CASSGQGVPNEQFF. The CDR3 DNA reads TGTGCCAGCAGCGGACAGGGGGTCCCCAATGAGCAGTTCTTC.

V and J are TRBV3-1 (or the pseudogene TRBV3-2) and TRBJ1-2; TRBD1 is a possible D gene (6 bases). Germline CDR1 reads LGHDT; CDR2 reads YNNKEL (reference sequence). CDR3 size: 13 residues. The ends were cut back, 5 bases at V and 7 bases at J, with 14 bases in the middle. The CDR3 here is CASSDPAGVGYTF. The CDR3 region has the DNA TGTGCCAGCAGCGACCCGGCAGGGGTTGGCTACACCTTC.

Only one count was recorded for this clone. The chain is built from TRBV6-5 and TRBJ1-1; possibly TRBD1 for D (5 bases). This CDR3 contains 13 residues. Germline V lookup: CDR1 MNHEY, CDR2 SVGAGI. The germline V and J ends were trimmed by 8 bases and 6 bases, with 16 bases remaining between them. CDR3 sequence reads: CASESRGLSEAFF. DNA for the CDR3: TGTGCCAGCGAATCAAGGGGTTTATCTGAAGCTTTCTTT.

J is TRBJ2-5 and V is TRBV19; D possibly corresponds to TRBD2 (6 bases). Germline CDR1 is LNHDA and CDR2 is SQIVND (reference sequence). CDR3 length: 16 amino acids. The germline V and J ends were trimmed by 6 bases and 2 bases, with 19 bases remaining between them. CDR3 sequence reads: CASSKVAGWIQETQYF. DNA for the CDR3: TGTGCCAGTAGCAAGGTGGCGGGGTGGATACAAGAGACCCAGTACTTC.

This clone was seen more than once but under ten times. V usage is TRBV24-1 and J usage is TRBJ1-1, with D possibly matching TRBD1 (5 bases). The CDR3 spans 16 residues. The germline CDR1 and CDR2 sequences are KGHDR and SFDVKD. Trimming left V 10 bases short and J 5 bases short, with 25 bases between. Written as DNA, the CDR3 is TGTGCCACGTGTCTCCTCCTCGGTGGGGGGAGAACTGAAGCTTTCTTT. This gives the protein CATCLLLGGGRTEAFF.

The CDR3 DNA sequence: TGTGCCAGCTCACCAACAGGGGATGGAAACACCATATATTTT. Protein product: CASSPTGDGNTIYF. V is TRBV18 and J is TRBJ1-3; 7 nucleotides agree with TRBD1. The CDR3 length is 14 residues. With V trimmed by 2 bases and J by 3 bases, 1 base remained unmatched. Germline V gene sequence: CDR1 KGHSH, CDR2 LQKENI.

This rearrangement joins TRBV19 to TRBJ1-5, with a possible D match to TRBD1 (5 bases). This CDR3 has 15 residues. With 3 bases removed from V and 0 bases from J, the gap between germline ends came to 9 bases. Per the germline V gene, CDR1 is LNHDA and CDR2 is SQIVND (reference sequence). CDR3: CASSMSGTSNQPQHF. The CDR3 DNA is TGTGCCAGTAGTATGTCGGGGACTAGCAATCAGCCCCAGCATTTT.